This T cell receptor (beta chain) was recovered during a study of blood T cells in healthy people across ages. PCR was performed a second time for roughly 6 to 12 cycles using a sample-barcoded 5' primer and a J-beta primer mix. MiXCR, run by TCRdb on the 5' RACE reads, gives a single entry per CDR3 protein. The table includes about 1.6 million distinct CDR3 sequences, about 35% detected once. V was clipped by 6 bases and J by 12 bases; unmatched bases: 13. The CDR3 spans 16 residues. Germline V gene data show CDR1 as SGHAT and CDR2 as FQNNGV. Material for sequencing was blood. This sequence was found in a woman under 40 in good health. V usage is TRBV11-2 and J usage is TRBJ2-1; 14 bases are a match to TRBD2. The CDR3 DNA follows: TGTGCCAGCAGTTCGACTAGCGGGGGGGCCGGAGATGTGCAGTTCTTC. Translated: CASSSTSGGAGDVQFF. Full variable domain (rest looked up from reference TRBV11-2 and TRBJ2-1): EAGVAQSPRYKIIEKRQSVAFWCNPISGHATLYWYQQILGQGPKLLIQFQNNGVVDDSQLPKDRFSAERLKGVDSTLKIQPAKLEDSAVYLCASSSTSGGAGDVQFFGPGTRLTVL.